These 20 T cell receptor beta chains were sequenced from one sample in a study of blood T cell repertoires in COVID-19 (TCRdb year 2020). Libraries came from the immunoSEQ multiplex PCR assay. Drawn from immuneACCESS, this table holds only the in-frame rearrangements with V and J called that TCRdb kept. Clones are partly lost; checked studies trace under half to an unresolved V gene and leave the rest unexplained. The sample profile shows more than 250,000 clones; about 88% of them were found once. Approximately 4% of the sample is held by the ten biggest clonotypes. Sequenced sample: peripheral blood. The source of these receptors is a man aged 18 to 30 with active or convalescent COVID-19.

The J gene is TRBJ1-1, the V gene TRBV21-1; the tabulated D call, TRBD1, remains unverified against the DNA. TRBV21-1 is a pseudogene locus. This CDR3 has 13 amino acids. The CDR3 DNA follows: TGTGCCAGCACCCAACAGGGTGAGACTGAAGCTTTCTTT. Translation: CASTQQGETEAFF.

This sequence joins TRBV27 and TRBJ2-1; tentative D call: TRBD2 (5 bases). Trimming removed 2 bases at V and 2 bases at J, with 13 bases between. Germline loops: CDR1 MNHEY, CDR2 SMNVEV (reference sequence). CDR3 length: 16 residues. Here the CDR3 reads CASSLLSRTAYNEQFF. CDR3 nucleotides: TGTGCCAGCAGTTTACTCTCCCGGACTGCCTACAATGAGCAGTTCTTC.

V and J are TRBV11-1 and TRBJ2-7; the match to TRBD2 covers 10 bases. This CDR3 is 16 amino acids long. Germline V CDR1 and CDR2: SGHAT, FQDESV (reference sequence). After removal of 1 base from V and 3 bases from J, the junction contained 6 bases not matched to a gene. CDR3 sequence: CASSLGGLAYDYEQYF. Written as DNA, the CDR3 is TGTGCCAGCAGCTTAGGGGGACTAGCGTATGACTACGAGCAGTACTTC.

The CDR3 sequence: CASSPYGQGATEAFF. CDR3 sequence (DNA): TGTGCCAGCAGCCCATACGGACAGGGGGCGACTGAAGCTTTCTTT. The chain couples TRBV3-1 (or the pseudogene TRBV3-2) to TRBJ1-1; 11 nucleotides align to TRBD1. V shed 4 bases and J 5 bases; nucleotides not matched to a gene: 6. Germline V gives CDR1 LGHDT, CDR2 YNNKEL (reference sequence). This CDR3 comprises 15 residues.

This clone was detected once. The chain combines TRBV11-3 with TRBJ2-1; no clear D gene. Germline V gene sequence: CDR1 SGHNT, CDR2 YENEEA. This CDR3 comprises 11 residues. The germline V and J ends were trimmed by 5 bases and 7 bases, with 6 bases remaining between them. CDR3 loop: CASSADNEQFF. CDR3 coding DNA: TGTGCCAGCAGCGCGGATAATGAGCAGTTCTTC. Full variable domain (outside the CDR3, taken from reference TRBV11-3 and TRBJ2-1): EAGVVQSPRYKIIEKKQPVAFWCNPISGHNTLYWYLQNLGQGPELLIRYENEEAVDDSQLPKDRFSAERLKGVDSTLKIQPAELGDSAVYLCASSADNEQFFGPGTRLTVL.

Of note for this clone: The identical CDR3 is also encoded by other nucleotide sequences in the sample. Written as DNA, the CDR3 is TGCGCCAGCAGCTTGGGGACAGGGGGCACTGAAGCTTTCTTT. It encodes CASSLGTGGTEAFF. V is TRBV5-1 and J is TRBJ1-1, with 10 bases matching TRBD1. CDR1 is SGHRS, CDR2 YFSETQ, per germline. This CDR3 has 14 residues. The J segment lost 4 bases and the V segment lost 0 bases, leaving 0 bases of the junction unmatched.

DNA of the CDR3: TGTGCCAGCAGCTTCGGGGGGGAGAACACTGAAGCTTTCTTT. Its protein product is CASSFGGENTEAFF. V is TRBV7-9 and J is TRBJ1-1; perhaps TRBD1 as D (5 bases). V shed 3 bases and J shed 1 base, with 9 bases lying between them. The CDR3 runs 14 residues. Per germline, CDR1 SEHNR and CDR2 FQNEAQ (reference sequence).

The V call is TRBV2, the J call TRBJ1-5; D uncertain. The CDR3 runs to 15 residues. CDR1 and CDR2 (germline): SNHLY, FYNNEI. With 3 bases removed from V and 0 bases from J, the gap between germline ends came to 9 bases. The CDR3 DNA sequence: TGTGCCAGCAGTGAGGGCTCTTATAGCAATCAGCCCCAGCATTTT. Translation gives CASSEGSYSNQPQHF.

V is TRBV5-1 and J is TRBJ2-7; 8 bases are shared with TRBD1. Germline CDR1 is SGHRS and CDR2 is YFSETQ. The CDR3 runs to 16 residues. V lost 3 bases and J lost 2; bases outside the gene matches: 10. Here the CDR3 DNA reads TGCGCCAGCAGCTCCCTGACCCGGGACAGGCCCTACGAGCAGTACTTC. Residues: CASSSLTRDRPYEQYF.

This clone turned up a few times. V and J are TRBV19 and TRBJ2-7, with 7 bases lining up with TRBD1. This CDR3 has 15 residues. Germline CDR1 is LNHDA and CDR2 is SQIVND (reference sequence). The V segment lost 6 bases and the J segment 1 base; nucleotides outside the gene matches: 9. This CDR3 is CASRETGTVSYEQYF. Written as DNA, the CDR3 is TGTGCCAGTAGAGAGACCGGGACAGTTTCCTACGAGCAGTACTTC.

J is TRBJ2-7 and V is TRBV6-6; TRBD2 might be the D (5 bases). V lost 4 bases and J lost 6, with 16 bases in between. CDR3 length: 14 residues. CDR1 and CDR2 from the germline V gene are MNHNY and SVGAGI (reference sequence). The CDR3 bases are TGTGCCAGCAGTTTCCCCCCCGAGGGAGTCGAGCAGTACTTC. Amino acids: CASSFPPEGVEQYF.

The chain employs TRBV3-1 (or the pseudogene TRBV3-2) and TRBJ1-1; D not certain. Trimming took off 0 bases at V and 11 bases at J, with 16 bases between the two ends. Germline V gene sequence: CDR1 LGHDT, CDR2 YNNKEL (reference sequence). This CDR3 has 14 residues. CDR3 in DNA: TGTGCCAGCAGCCAAGAAGGAGTTCCCTTTACCGCTTTCTTT. Its translation is CASSQEGVPFTAFF.

V is TRBV7-6 and J is TRBJ1-1; TRBD1 might be the D (6 bases). The germline V gene encodes CDR1 SGHVS and CDR2 FNYEAQ. The V gene lost 5 bases and the J gene lost 1 base, with 11 bases spanning the gap. The length of the CDR3 is 14 residues. CDR3 coding DNA: TGTGCCAGCAGCAGAGGACAGACGAACACTGAAGCTTTCTTT. Protein sequence: CASSRGQTNTEAFF.

This chain links TRBV6-6 with TRBJ2-2; D is possibly TRBD2 (5 bases). CDR3 length: 14 residues. V shed 6 bases and J shed 3 bases, with 11 bases lying between them. CDR1 and CDR2 from the germline V gene are MNHNY and SVGAGI (reference sequence). The CDR3, as DNA: TGTGCCAGCAGCCTCCACGGGGACACCGGGGAGCTGTTTTTT. It is translated as CASSLHGDTGELFF.

CDR3 loop: CASSQDHGGKQFF. CDR3 nucleotides: TGTGCCAGCAGCCAAGATCACGGCGGGAAGCAGTTCTTC. The genes are TRBV14 and TRBJ2-1, with D possibly being TRBD2 (6 bases). CDR3 length: 13 amino acids. V lost 0 bases and J 11 bases, leaving 11 bases between the germline ends. Germline V gives CDR1 SGHDN, CDR2 FVKESK.

This rearrangement joins TRBV6-5 to TRBJ2-3; no clear D. CDR1 MNHEY and CDR2 SVGAGI come from the germline V gene. The V end lost 3 bases, the J end lost 2 bases, and 9 bases lay between the germline ends. This CDR3 has 14 amino acids. The CDR3 DNA follows: TGTGCCAGCAGTTATACAGAATCCACAGATACGCAGTATTTT. Its translation is CASSYTESTDTQYF.

This chain joins TRBV5-1 and TRBJ2-2; a possible D gene is TRBD1 (5 bases). V was shortened by 7 bases and J by 5 bases, with 12 bases between the two germline ends. CDR1 and CDR2 (germline): SGHRS, YFSETQ. CDR3 length: 13 amino acids. DNA of the CDR3: TGCGCCAGCTACCAGGGTGGGACCGGGGAGCTGTTTTTT. It encodes CASYQGGTGELFF.

The chain recombines TRBV30 with TRBJ2-7, with D possibly TRBD1 on 6 matching bases. CDR3 length: 16 amino acids. CDR1 is GTSNPN, CDR2 SVGIG, per germline (reference sequence). V dropped 1 base and J dropped 0 bases, with 16 bases sitting between them. CDR3 DNA sequence: TGTGCCTGGAGTGCCCTCGGTCAGGGGTCCTCCTACGAGCAGTACTTC. The encoded protein is CAWSALGQGSSYEQYF.

This clone was detected once. V usage is TRBV6-1 and J usage is TRBJ2-3; D not certain. Germline V gives CDR1 MNHNS, CDR2 SASEGT. Deletions cut 1 base from V and 5 bases from J, with 10 bases between. This CDR3 has 14 residues. The CDR3 region has the DNA TGTGCCAGCAGTGAAGGGGCAGGTCTAGATACGCAGTATTTT. Translated: CASSEGAGLDTQYF.

The gene calls are TRBV2 and TRBJ1-1; 8 bases agree with TRBD1. This CDR3 comprises 14 residues. In germline, CDR1 is SNHLY, CDR2 FYNNEI. Trimming removed 7 bases from V and 4 bases from J; junction bases left unmatched: 8. The CDR3 DNA sequence: TGTGCCAGCACCCCGGACAGGGAAGGCACTGAAGCTTTCTTT. Translated: CASTPDREGTEAFF.